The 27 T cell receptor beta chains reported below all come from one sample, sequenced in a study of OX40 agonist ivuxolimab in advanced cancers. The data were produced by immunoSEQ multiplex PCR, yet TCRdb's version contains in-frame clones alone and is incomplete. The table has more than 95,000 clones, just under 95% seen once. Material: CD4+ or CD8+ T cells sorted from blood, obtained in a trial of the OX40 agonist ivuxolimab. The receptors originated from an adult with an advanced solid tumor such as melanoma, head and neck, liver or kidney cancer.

This chain's CDR3 is CASLGPSGREGETQYF. The CDR3 DNA reads as TGTGCCAGCCTGGGGCCCAGCGGGAGGGAGGGGGAGACCCAGTACTTC. V is TRBV7-2 and J is TRBJ2-5, with 10 bases that match TRBD2. Trimming cost V 8 bases and J 5 bases; bases outside gene matches: 14. Germline V gene data show CDR1 as SGHTA and CDR2 as FQGNSA. The CDR3 consists of 16 residues.

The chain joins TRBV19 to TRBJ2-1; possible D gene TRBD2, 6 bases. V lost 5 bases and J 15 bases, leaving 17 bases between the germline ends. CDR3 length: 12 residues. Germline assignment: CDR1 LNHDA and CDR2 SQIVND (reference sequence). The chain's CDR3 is CASSVGGEARFF. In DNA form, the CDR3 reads TGTGCCAGTAGTGTGGGGGGTGAGGCGAGGTTCTTC.

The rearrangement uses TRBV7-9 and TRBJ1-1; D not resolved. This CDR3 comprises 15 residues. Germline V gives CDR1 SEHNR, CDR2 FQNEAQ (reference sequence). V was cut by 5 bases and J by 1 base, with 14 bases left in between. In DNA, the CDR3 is TGTGCCAGCAGCCAAATCAATTCGGGGAACACTGAAGCTTTCTTT. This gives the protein CASSQINSGNTEAFF.

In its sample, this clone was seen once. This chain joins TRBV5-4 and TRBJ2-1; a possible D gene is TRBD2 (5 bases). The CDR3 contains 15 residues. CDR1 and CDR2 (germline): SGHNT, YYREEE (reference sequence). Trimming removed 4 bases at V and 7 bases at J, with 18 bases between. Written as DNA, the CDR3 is TGTGCCAGCAGCCACACCGGGATCAAATTGAATGAGCAGTTCTTC. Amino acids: CASSHTGIKLNEQFF.

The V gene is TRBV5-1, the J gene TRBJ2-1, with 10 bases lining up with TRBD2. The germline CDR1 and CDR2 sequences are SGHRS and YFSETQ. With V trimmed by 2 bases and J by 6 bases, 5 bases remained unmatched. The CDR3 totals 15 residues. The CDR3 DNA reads TGCGCCAGCAGCTTACGACTAGCGGGCGGCAATGAGCAGTTCTTC. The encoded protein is CASSLRLAGGNEQFF. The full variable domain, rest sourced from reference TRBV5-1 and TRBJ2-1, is KAGVTQTPRYLIKTRGQQVTLSCSPISGHRSVSWYQQTPGQGLQFLFEYFSETQRNKGNFPGRFSGRQFSNSRSEMNVSTLELGDSALYLCASSLRLAGGNEQFFGPGTRLTVL.

The DNA for the CDR3 is TGCGCCAGCAGCTTGGCGGTAGCAAAATACAATGAGCAGTTCTTC. It yields the protein CASSLAVAKYNEQFF. This chain links TRBV5-1 with TRBJ2-1; the D is unclear. V lost 0 bases and J lost 4, with 11 bases in between. Germline V gene sequence: CDR1 SGHRS, CDR2 YFSETQ. This CDR3 is 15 amino acids long.

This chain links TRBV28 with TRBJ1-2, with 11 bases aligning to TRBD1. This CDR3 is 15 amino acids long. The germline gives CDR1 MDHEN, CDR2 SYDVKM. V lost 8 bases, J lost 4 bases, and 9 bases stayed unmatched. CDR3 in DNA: TGTGCCAGCGGACCGGGACAGGGGGTGATCTATGGCTACACCTTC. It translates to CASGPGQGVIYGYTF.

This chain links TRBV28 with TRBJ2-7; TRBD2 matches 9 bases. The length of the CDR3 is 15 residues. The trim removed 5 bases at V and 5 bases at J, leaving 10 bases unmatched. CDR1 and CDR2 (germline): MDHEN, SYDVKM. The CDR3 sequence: CASSTSGTSYHEQYF. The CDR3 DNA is TGTGCCAGCAGTACCTCCGGGACTAGCTACCACGAGCAGTACTTC.

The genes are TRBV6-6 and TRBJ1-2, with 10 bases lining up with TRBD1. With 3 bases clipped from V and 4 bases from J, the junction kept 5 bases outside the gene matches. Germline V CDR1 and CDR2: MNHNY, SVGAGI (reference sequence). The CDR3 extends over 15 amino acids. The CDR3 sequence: CASSYSTGGSYGYTF. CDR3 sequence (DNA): TGTGCCAGCAGTTATTCGACAGGGGGCAGCTATGGCTACACCTTC.

CDR3 coding DNA: TGTGCCAGCAGCCAACCGACAGGCGCCAATGAGCAGTTCTTC. Its translation is CASSQPTGANEQFF. The J gene is TRBJ2-1, the V gene TRBV4-2, with D possibly TRBD1 on 6 matching bases. The CDR3 spans 14 residues. Germline lookup yields CDR1 LGHNA and CDR2 YNFKEQ. Trimming removed 2 bases from V and 6 bases from J, with 11 bases in between.

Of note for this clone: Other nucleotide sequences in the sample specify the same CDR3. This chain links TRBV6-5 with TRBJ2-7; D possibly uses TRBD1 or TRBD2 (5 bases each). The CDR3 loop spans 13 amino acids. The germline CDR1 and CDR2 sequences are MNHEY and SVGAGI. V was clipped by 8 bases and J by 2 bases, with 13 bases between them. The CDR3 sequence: CASSQGVPYEQYF. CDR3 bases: TGTGCCAGCTCTCAGGGAGTGCCCTACGAGCAGTACTTC.

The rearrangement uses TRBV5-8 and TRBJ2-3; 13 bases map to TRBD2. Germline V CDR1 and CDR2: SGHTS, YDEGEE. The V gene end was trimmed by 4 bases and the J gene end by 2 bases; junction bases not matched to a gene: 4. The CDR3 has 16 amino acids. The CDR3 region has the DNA TGTGCCAGCAGCCATACTAGCGGGAGGGCCACAGATACGCAGTATTTT. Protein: CASSHTSGRATDTQYF.

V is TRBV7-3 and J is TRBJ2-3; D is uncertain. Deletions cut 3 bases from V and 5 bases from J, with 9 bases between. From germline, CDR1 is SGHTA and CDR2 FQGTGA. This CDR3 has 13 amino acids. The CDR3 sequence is CASSFDFIDTQYF. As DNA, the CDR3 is TGTGCCAGCAGCTTTGACTTCATAGATACGCAGTATTTT.

CDR3 DNA: TGTGCCAGCAGAGGCCCCTACAATGAGCAGTTCTTC. As protein: CASRGPYNEQFF. This chain connects TRBV6-5 to TRBJ2-1; no clear D. CDR1 and CDR2 (germline): MNHEY, SVGAGI. The CDR3 runs to 12 residues. The germline V and J ends were trimmed by 6 bases and 2 bases, with 5 bases remaining between them.

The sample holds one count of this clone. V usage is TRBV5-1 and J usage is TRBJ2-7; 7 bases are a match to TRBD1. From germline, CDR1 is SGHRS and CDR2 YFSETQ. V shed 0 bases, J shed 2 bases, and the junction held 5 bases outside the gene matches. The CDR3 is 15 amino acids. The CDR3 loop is CASSLDPTGTYEQYF. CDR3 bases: TGCGCCAGCAGCTTGGATCCGACAGGGACCTACGAGCAGTACTTC.

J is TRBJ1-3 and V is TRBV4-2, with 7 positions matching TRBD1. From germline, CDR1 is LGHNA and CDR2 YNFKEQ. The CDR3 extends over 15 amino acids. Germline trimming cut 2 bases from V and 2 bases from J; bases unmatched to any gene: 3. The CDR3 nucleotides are TGTGCCAGCAGCCAACTGGGACAGACTGGAAACACCATATATTTT. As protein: CASSQLGQTGNTIYF.

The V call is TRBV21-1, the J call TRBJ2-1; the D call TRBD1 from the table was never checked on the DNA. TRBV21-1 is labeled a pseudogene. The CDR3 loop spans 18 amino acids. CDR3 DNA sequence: TGTGCCAGCACCAAAGGCCCACGATCGACAGGGGATAAGGATGAGCAGTTCTTC. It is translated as CASTKGPRSTGDKDEQFF.

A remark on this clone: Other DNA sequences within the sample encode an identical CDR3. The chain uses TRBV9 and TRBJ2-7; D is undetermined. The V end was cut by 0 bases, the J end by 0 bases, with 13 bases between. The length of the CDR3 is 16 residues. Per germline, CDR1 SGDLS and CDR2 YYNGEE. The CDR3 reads CASSVGLEPSSYEQYF. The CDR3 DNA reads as TGTGCCAGCAGCGTAGGCTTGGAGCCGAGCTCCTACGAGCAGTACTTC.

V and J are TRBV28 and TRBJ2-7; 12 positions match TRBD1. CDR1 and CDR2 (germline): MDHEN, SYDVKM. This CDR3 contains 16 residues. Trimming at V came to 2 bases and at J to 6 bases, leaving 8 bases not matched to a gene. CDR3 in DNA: TGTGCCAGCAGTTTAAGGCGGGACAGGGGGCCTAGCGAGCAGTACTTC. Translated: CASSLRRDRGPSEQYF.

The CDR3 sequence is CASSLGAGMGKEQYF. In DNA, the CDR3 is TGCGCCAGCAGCTTGGGTGCAGGGATGGGTAAGGAGCAGTACTTC. V is TRBV5-1 and J is TRBJ2-7; TRBD1 might be the D (5 bases). V lost 0 bases to trimming and J lost 7 bases, with 17 bases between them. The CDR3 has 15 amino acids. The V gene's germline CDR1 is SGHRS and CDR2 YFSETQ. Drawing the rest from reference TRBV5-1 and TRBJ2-7, the complete variable domain is KAGVTQTPRYLIKTRGQQVTLSCSPISGHRSVSWYQQTPGQGLQFLFEYFSETQRNKGNFPGRFSGRQFSNSRSEMNVSTLELGDSALYLCASSLGAGMGKEQYFGPGTRLTVT.

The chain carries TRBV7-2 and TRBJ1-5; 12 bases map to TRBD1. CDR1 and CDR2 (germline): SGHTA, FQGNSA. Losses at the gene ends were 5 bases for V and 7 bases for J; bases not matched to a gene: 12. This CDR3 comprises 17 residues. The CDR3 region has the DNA TGTGCCAGCAGCCTACAGGGGGGACAGGGGGCAGGGCAGCCCCAGCATTTT. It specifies CASSLQGGQGAGQPQHF. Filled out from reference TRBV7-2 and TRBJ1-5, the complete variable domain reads GAGVSQSPSNKVTEKGKDVELRCDPISGHTALYWYRQSLGQGLEFLIYFQGNSAPDKSGLPSDRFSAERTGGSVSTLTIQRTQQEDSAVYLCASSLQGGQGAGQPQHFGDGTRLSIL.

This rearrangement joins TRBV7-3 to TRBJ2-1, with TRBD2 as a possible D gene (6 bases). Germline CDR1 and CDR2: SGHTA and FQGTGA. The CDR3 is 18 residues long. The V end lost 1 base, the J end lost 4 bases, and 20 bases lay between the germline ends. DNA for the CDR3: TGTGCCAGCAGCTTAAGGTCGTGGACGGGAGTACAATACAATGAGCAGTTCTTC. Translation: CASSLRSWTGVQYNEQFF.

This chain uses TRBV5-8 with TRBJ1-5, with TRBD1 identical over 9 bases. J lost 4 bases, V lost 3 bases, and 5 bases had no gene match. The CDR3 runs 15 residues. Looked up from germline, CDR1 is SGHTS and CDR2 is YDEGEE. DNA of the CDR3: TGTGCCAGCAGCTCCCTAGGACAGGGGAATCAGCCCCAGCATTTT. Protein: CASSSLGQGNQPQHF.

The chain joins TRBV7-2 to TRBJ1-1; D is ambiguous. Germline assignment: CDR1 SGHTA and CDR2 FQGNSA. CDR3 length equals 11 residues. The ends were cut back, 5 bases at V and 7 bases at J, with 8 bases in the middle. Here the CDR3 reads CASSAWSEAFF. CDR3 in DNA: TGTGCCAGCAGCGCCTGGAGTGAAGCTTTCTTT. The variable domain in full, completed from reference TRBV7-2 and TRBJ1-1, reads GAGVSQSPSNKVTEKGKDVELRCDPISGHTALYWYRQSLGQGLEFLIYFQGNSAPDKSGLPSDRFSAERTGGSVSTLTIQRTQQEDSAVYLCASSAWSEAFFGQGTRLTVV.

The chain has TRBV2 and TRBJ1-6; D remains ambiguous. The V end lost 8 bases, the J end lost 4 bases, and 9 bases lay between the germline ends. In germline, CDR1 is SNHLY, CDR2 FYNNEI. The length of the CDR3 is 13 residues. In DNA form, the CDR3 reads TGTGCCAGCCTATTAACTTATAATTCACCCCTCCACTTT. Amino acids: CASLLTYNSPLHF.

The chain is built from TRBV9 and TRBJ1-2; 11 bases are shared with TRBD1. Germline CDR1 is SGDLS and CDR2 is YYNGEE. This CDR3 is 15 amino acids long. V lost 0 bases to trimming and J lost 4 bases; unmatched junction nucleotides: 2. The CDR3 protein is CASSVGTGGGYGYTF. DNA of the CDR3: TGTGCCAGCAGCGTAGGGACAGGGGGCGGCTATGGCTACACCTTC.

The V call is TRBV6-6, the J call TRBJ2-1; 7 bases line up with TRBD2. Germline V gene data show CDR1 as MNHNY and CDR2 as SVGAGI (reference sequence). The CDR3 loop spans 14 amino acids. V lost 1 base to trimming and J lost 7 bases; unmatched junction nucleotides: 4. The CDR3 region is CASSYFPGGNEQFF. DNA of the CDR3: TGTGCCAGCAGTTACTTCCCGGGAGGAAATGAGCAGTTCTTC.